The source of this T cell receptor (beta chain) is a study of cytomegalovirus exposure and HLA in healthy donors. Study information: One earlier analysis, a look at about 179 million T cells, found around 110 million unique TCR beta sequences. The study, taken as a whole, reports: A missense variant in DCLRE1C was later tied to TCR beta V- and J-gene trimming. Later on, an analysis showed TCR association rates differing by HLA locus, with DRB1 the most and HLA-C the fewest.

With regard to this clone: Its specificity is unknown.

Use of 60 Vbeta and 13 Jbeta primers characterized the PCR. The assay was immunoSEQ multiplex PCR, and TCRdb's table has in-frame clones only and misses some. Its table lists tens of thousands of clones. In germline, CDR1 is SQVTM, CDR2 ANQGSEA. The V end lost 6 bases, the J end lost 3 bases, and 15 bases lay between the germline ends. The CDR3 runs to 13 residues. The sample consisted of PBMCs. The chain joins TRBV29-1 to TRBJ2-7; TRBD1 might be the D (5 bases). This TCR came from a middle-aged woman in good health and CMV-seropositive. The CDR3 coding sequence is TGCAGCGTACAACCGACAGATTTCTACGAGCAGTACTTC. This sequence encodes CSVQPTDFYEQYF.